Listed here is a single T cell receptor beta chain. The CDR3 runs to 17 residues. Trimming shortened V by 5 bases and J by 0 bases, and 17 bases separated the two germline ends. Germline CDR1 and CDR2: WSHSY and SAAADI. TCRdb keeps only in-frame clones here, not all; method: immunoSEQ multiplex PCR. The sample records fewer than 350,000 clones, 88% being singletons. The data are from a study of blood T cell repertoires in COVID-19. The clonotype was recovered from a woman in her sixties or seventies in a cohort exposed to, infected with or recovered from COVID-19 (not recorded which). The sequenced sample consisted of PBMCs or T cells enriched from blood (not recorded which). The chain employs TRBV10-2 and TRBJ1-5; D remains ambiguous. This CDR3 is CASSIPYRRNSNQPQHF. CDR3 DNA: TGCGCCAGCAGTATACCCTACCGGAGGAATAGCAATCAGCCCCAGCATTTT.